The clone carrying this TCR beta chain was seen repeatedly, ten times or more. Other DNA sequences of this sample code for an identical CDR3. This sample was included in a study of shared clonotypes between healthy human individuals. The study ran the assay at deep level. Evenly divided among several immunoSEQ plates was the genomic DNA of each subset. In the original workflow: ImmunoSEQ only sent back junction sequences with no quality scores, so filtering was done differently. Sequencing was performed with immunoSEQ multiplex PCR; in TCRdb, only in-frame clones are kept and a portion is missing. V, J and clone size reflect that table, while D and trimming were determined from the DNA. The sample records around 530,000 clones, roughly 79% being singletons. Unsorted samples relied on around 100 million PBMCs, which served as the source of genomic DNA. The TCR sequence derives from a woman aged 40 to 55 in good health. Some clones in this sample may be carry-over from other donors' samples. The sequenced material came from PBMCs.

CDR3 residues: CASRRGGGANTGELFF. The CDR3 region has the DNA TGTGCCAGCAGGAGGGGCGGGGGCGCGAACACCGGGGAGCTGTTTTTT. V and J are TRBV25-1 and TRBJ2-2; tentative D call: TRBD2 (7 bases). Germline CDR1 is MGHDK and CDR2 is SYGVNS. CDR3 size: 16 residues. Trimming removed 6 bases from V and 0 bases from J, with 14 bases in between.